The following is a TCR beta chain sequence with its context. Its specificity is not known. This sample is drawn from a study of blood T cells in healthy people across ages. Study findings and constraints: Roughly linear age-related decline in beta diversity appeared, significant by age around 40.

A second PCR, run for roughly 6 to 11 cycles, used a sample-barcoded 5' primer plus a J-beta primer mix. Each CDR3 protein is one row after TCRdb ran MiXCR on the 5' RACE reads. The table records over 1,200,000 distinct CDR3 sequences, roughly 64% of them present only once. This CDR3 is built from 16 residues. V shed 5 bases and J 5 bases; nucleotides not matched to a gene: 9. Germline V gene lookup returns CDR1 LGHDT and CDR2 YNNKEL (reference sequence). Input material: blood. This sequence originates from a man younger than 30 in good health. V and J are TRBV3-1 and TRBJ2-3; TRBD2 aligns across 11 bases. CDR3 in DNA: TGTGCCAGCAGCGTAACTAGCGGGAGCTTCGGAGATACGCAGTATTTT. Its translation is CASSVTSGSFGDTQYF.